This is a list of T cell receptor beta chains from one sample in a study of cytomegalovirus exposure and HLA in healthy donors. Profiling relied on immunoSEQ multiplex PCR, and the TCRdb table lists in-frame clones only, not all of them. The table includes 75,000 to 95,000 clones, 55% to 70% detected once. Sequencing was done on a sample of PBMCs. Receptors originate from a woman aged 50 to 65 in good health and CMV-seropositive. CDR3s include the opening cysteine and the closing phenylalanine or tryptophan. A D gene is named only where the DNA matches it firmly. Expanded clones get a size class; other rows say once, few or many, or leave the size out.

.	TRBJ1-1	TRBV7-3	.	CASSVGANTEAFF	TGTGCCAGCAGCGTGGGGGCGAACACTGAAGCTTTCTTT
few	TRBJ1-2	TRBV19	.	CASSDLQGGYGYTF	TGTGCCAGTAGTGATTTACAGGGCGGCTATGGCTACACCTTC
.	TRBJ2-1	TRBV5-5	.	CASSPGSGYNEQFF	TGTGCCAGCAGCCCCGGTTCCGGGTACAATGAGCAGTTCTTC
.	TRBJ2-5	TRBV7-8	TRBD2	CASSKTSGGQETQYF	TGTGCCAGCAGCAAAACCAGCGGGGGACAAGAGACCCAGTACTTC
.	TRBJ2-3	TRBV4-3	TRBD2	CASSQRMAGRGGTDTQYF	TGCGCCAGCAGCCAGCGGATGGCGGGTCGGGGGGGAACAGATACGCAGTATTTT
.	TRBJ2-6	TRBV5-1	.	CASSLTVSGANVLTF	TGCGCCAGCAGCCTGACAGTCTCTGGGGCCAACGTCCTGACTTTC
.	TRBJ1-4	TRBV20-1	.	CSGATNEKLFF	TGCAGTGGCGCAACTAATGAAAAACTGTTTTTT
.	TRBJ1-5	TRBV7-8	.	CASSSGTREAQPQHF	TGTGCCAGCAGCTCTGGGACCAGGGAGGCCCAGCCCCAGCATTTT
few	TRBJ1-6	TRBV2	.	CASSEVGGNSPLHF	TGTGCCAGCAGTGAAGTGGGGGGGAATTCACCCCTCCACTTT
.	TRBJ1-1	TRBV7-3	.	CASSLTVGGNTEAFF	TGTGCCAGCAGCTTAACGGTAGGGGGAAACACTGAAGCTTTCTTT
.	TRBJ1-2	TRBV28	.	CASSSFGQFVNYGYTF	TGTGCCAGCAGTTCTTTCGGACAGTTTGTTAACTATGGCTACACCTTC
.	TRBJ1-2	TRBV5-8	.	CASSLGALEGYTF	TGTGCCAGCAGCTTGGGAGCTTTAGAGGGCTACACCTTC
.	TRBJ2-5	TRBV5-1	TRBD2	CASSPTSGGQETQYF	TGCGCCAGCAGCCCGACTAGCGGGGGCCAAGAGACCCAGTACTTC
.	TRBJ2-2	TRBV10-3	.	CAIREAAGELFF	TGTGCCATCAGGGAGGCGGCCGGGGAGCTGTTTTTT
.	TRBJ2-1	TRBV6-5	TRBD1	CASRRTGDPYNEQFF	TGTGCCAGCAGAAGGACAGGGGACCCCTACAATGAGCAGTTCTTC
.	TRBJ2-2	TRBV6-6	TRBD2	CASLLAGGRELFF	TGTGCCAGCTTACTAGCGGGGGGTAGGGAGCTGTTTTTT
.	TRBJ2-1	TRBV16	.	CASSQSRGQQRDEQFF	TGTGCCAGCAGCCAATCGAGGGGACAACAAAGGGATGAGCAGTTCTTC
.	TRBJ1-3	TRBV10-2	TRBD1	CASSPGQGASGNTIYF	TGCGCCAGCAGCCCTGGACAGGGGGCGTCAGGAAACACCATATATTTT
.	TRBJ1-2	TRBV7-3	TRBD1	CASSRWDSTERYGYTF	TGTGCCAGCAGCCGCTGGGACAGTACCGAGAGGTATGGCTACACCTTC
.	TRBJ1-1	TRBV7-9	TRBD1	CASSLQQGATEAFF	TGTGCCAGCAGCTTACAACAGGGGGCCACTGAAGCTTTCTTT
.	TRBJ1-6	TRBV27	TRBD1	CASRPGQRSNSPLHF	TGTGCCAGCAGACCGGGACAGAGATCTAATTCACCCCTCCACTTT
once	TRBJ2-1	TRBV5-6	TRBD2	CASTLAGGPGYNEQFF	TGTGCCAGCACCCTGGCGGGGGGACCCGGTTACAATGAGCAGTTCTTC
few	TRBJ2-3	TRBV5-8	.	CASLAGPTPTDTQYF	TGTGCCAGCCTGGCAGGGCCGACCCCCACAGATACGCAGTATTTT
once	TRBJ2-5	TRBV6-5	TRBD2	CASGGVQETQYF	TGTGCCAGCGGGGGGGTCCAAGAGACCCAGTACTTC
few	TRBJ1-1	TRBV28	.	CASSLASYTEAFF	TGTGCCAGCAGTCTAGCCTCGTATACTGAAGCTTTCTTT
few	TRBJ2-7	TRBV10-3	TRBD2	CAISESWERGYF	TGTGCCATCAGTGAGTCGTGGGAGCGGGGGTACTTC
.	TRBJ2-2	TRBV9	TRBD2	CASSVSGGAAGELFF	TGTGCCAGCAGCGTTAGCGGGGGGGCGGCCGGGGAGCTGTTTTTT
.	TRBJ2-7	TRBV11-2	TRBD2	CASSPKSGLVSDEQYF	TGTGCCAGCAGCCCGAAGTCGGGACTAGTTTCCGACGAGCAGTACTTC
few	TRBJ1-5	TRBV5-5	TRBD1	CASSYGQGANQPQHF	TGTGCCAGCAGTTATGGACAGGGGGCAAATCAGCCCCAGCATTTT
few	TRBJ1-3	TRBV2	TRBD1	CASSELDRAGNTIYF	TGTGCCAGCAGTGAATTGGACAGGGCTGGAAACACCATATATTTT
few	TRBJ1-1	TRBV7-2	TRBD1	CASSLGHRGNEAFF	TGTGCCAGCAGCTTAGGTCACAGGGGGAATGAAGCTTTCTTT
.	TRBJ2-3	TRBV4-2	.	CASSQEEEGPPTDTQYF	TGTGCCAGCAGCCAAGAAGAAGAGGGCCCTCCCACAGATACGCAGTATTTT
.	TRBJ2-5	TRBV11-1	.	CASSSQETQYF	TGTGCCAGCAGCTCGCAAGAGACCCAGTACTTC
.	TRBJ1-2	TRBV19	TRBD1	CASSLAGTGNYGYTF	TGTGCCAGTAGCCTCGCTGGGACAGGGAACTATGGCTACACCTTC
.	TRBJ1-1	TRBV6-5	TRBD1	CASSYSEGAGNTEAFF	TGTGCCAGCAGTTACTCGGAGGGGGCGGGAAACACTGAAGCTTTCTTT
.	TRBJ1-2	TRBV29-1	.	CSVPSRQNYGYTF	TGCAGCGTCCCGAGCCGACAGAACTATGGCTACACCTTC
.	TRBJ1-2	TRBV11-2	.	CASSLGHGRDYGYTF	TGTGCCAGCAGCTTAGGACACGGCAGAGACTATGGCTACACCTTC
.	TRBJ2-2	TRBV18	.	CASSLPTVSGELFF	TGTGCCAGCTCACTTCCAACGGTATCCGGGGAGCTGTTTTTT